These 20 T cell receptor beta chains were sequenced from one sample in a study of T-cell reconstitution after alpha-beta-depleted transplantation in children. Unique molecular identifiers were used to barcode this TCRbeta library. In TCRdb, the PCR reads were re-called with MiXCR into one record per CDR3 protein. Among about 180,000 distinct CDR3 sequences listed, 11% were seen once. Material: PBMCs, obtained before TCRalphabeta/CD19-depleted stem cell transplant. Every receptor here comes from a boy younger than 10 with acute myeloid leukemia, due to receive a stem cell transplant.

Many counts were recorded for this clonotype. The CDR3 DNA reads TGTGCCAGCTCCAGGGGGGACGAGCAGTACTTC. This codes for CASSRGDEQYF. V and J are TRBV13 and TRBJ2-7; a possible D gene is TRBD1 (7 bases). V was shortened by 8 bases and J by 5 bases, with 10 bases between the two germline ends. This CDR3 spans 11 amino acids. From germline, CDR1 is PRHDT and CDR2 FYEKMQ (reference sequence).

This clonotype has at least ten counts. This chain uses TRBV10-2 with TRBJ2-7; no reliable D call. The CDR3 extends over 15 amino acids. The V and J ends lost 0 bases and 6 bases respectively, with 15 bases between them. Per the germline V gene, CDR1 is WSHSY and CDR2 is SAAADI. The CDR3 bases are TGCGCCAGCAGTGAGTCGGCTAGTGGGTCGTTCGAGCAGTACTTC. Protein product: CASSESASGSFEQYF.

The rearrangement uses TRBV27 and TRBJ2-1; 11 bases agree with TRBD2. CDR1 and CDR2 (germline): MNHEY, SMNVEV (reference sequence). This CDR3 spans 12 amino acids. Trimming took 5 bases from V and 10 from J; bases not matched to a gene: 1. CDR3: CASSPSGREQFF. The CDR3 DNA reads as TGTGCCAGCAGTCCTAGCGGGAGGGAGCAGTTCTTC.

This clonotype has ten or more counts. The chain uses TRBV27 and TRBJ2-7; maybe TRBD1 (6 bases). The V end lost 5 bases, the J end lost 7 bases, and 21 bases lay between the germline ends. The CDR3 has 15 residues. Per germline, CDR1 MNHEY and CDR2 SMNVEV (reference sequence). CDR3 bases: TGTGCCAGCAGTGAAAGAGGGGGTCATGAGAGGGAGCAGTACGTC. Translated, it gives CASSERGGHEREQYV.

The table lists this clonotype with many counts. This chain joins TRBV11-2 and TRBJ2-3; D is ambiguous. Germline V lookup: CDR1 SGHAT, CDR2 FQNNGV. Trimming removed 2 bases from V and 6 bases from J, with 15 bases in between. This CDR3 region has 15 residues. CDR3 region: CASSLTQGPVDTQYF. CDR3 DNA sequence: TGTGCCAGCAGCTTAACGCAAGGCCCTGTGGATACGCAGTATTTT.

This clonotype was counted many times. The V gene is TRBV12-3 or TRBV12-4, the J gene TRBJ2-2; 10 positions match TRBD2. V shed 5 bases, J shed 1 base, and the junction held 4 bases outside the gene matches. The CDR3 is made up of 16 amino acids. Here the CDR3 DNA reads TGTGCCAGCAGTCCCGGACTAGCGGTGAACACCGGGGAGCTGTTTTTT. Protein: CASSPGLAVNTGELFF.

This clonotype was seen repeatedly, ten times or more. The genes are TRBV11-2 and TRBJ2-5; 7 bases agree with TRBD2. There are 15 residues in the CDR3. Trimming at V came to 5 bases and at J to 4 bases, leaving 10 bases not matched to a gene. Germline CDR1 reads SGHAT; CDR2 reads FQNNGV. The CDR3 region has the DNA TGTGCCAGCAGCCACCCCCGGGGGGAGGGAGAGACCCAGTACTTC. This codes for CASSHPRGEGETQYF.

This clonotype was found a few times. The rearrangement uses TRBV30 and TRBJ2-1; no clear D gene. Germline lookup yields CDR1 GTSNPN and CDR2 SVGIG (reference sequence). Trimming removed 0 bases from V and 9 bases from J, with 12 bases in between. The CDR3 is made up of 13 amino acids. The chain's CDR3 is CAWSVARPTEQFF. In nucleotides, the CDR3 is TGTGCCTGGAGTGTGGCGCGCCCCACTGAGCAGTTCTTC.

This clonotype occurred many times. The rearrangement joins TRBV7-8 to TRBJ2-3, with a possible D match to TRBD1 (6 bases). CDR3 length equals 15 residues. The V end lost 1 base, the J end lost 5 bases, and 13 bases lay between the germline ends. Per germline, CDR1 SGHVS and CDR2 FQNEAQ. In nucleotides, the CDR3 is TGTGCCAGCAGCTTAGGGGGGACATGGAGAGATACGCAGTATTTT. Its translation: CASSLGGTWRDTQYF.

Many counts were recorded for this clonotype. V and J are TRBV12-3 or TRBV12-4 and TRBJ1-3; weak D call: TRBD1 (5 bases). This CDR3 has 15 residues. With 3 bases removed from V and 2 bases from J, the gap between germline ends came to 11 bases. The CDR3 DNA is TGTGCCAGCAGTTTTAGGTCAGGGACTGGAAACACCATATATTTT. It translates to CASSFRSGTGNTIYF.

The table lists this clonotype with a count of one. Possible read error: a much larger clone is one base away. Since the CDR3 does not end with the conserved phenylalanine or tryptophan, this likely comes from a read error. The chain is built from TRBV12-3 or TRBV12-4 and TRBJ2-2, with D uncertain. Deletions cut 7 bases from V and 1 base from J, with 10 bases between. The CDR3 sequence is 14 residues long. CDR3 protein: CASIPQLNTGELFL. DNA for the CDR3: TGTGCCAGCATTCCACAGTTGAACACCGGGGAGCTGTTTCTT.

In its sample, this clonotype was seen many times. The gene calls are TRBV20-1 and TRBJ2-5; D is uncertain. The CDR3 covers 11 residues. V shed 4 bases and J shed 5 bases, with 8 bases lying between them. CDR1 and CDR2 from the germline V gene are DFQATT and SNEGSKA (reference sequence). CDR3 in DNA: TGCAGTGCTAACTCTAGGGAGACCCAGTACTTC. Its translation is CSANSRETQYF.

The chain recombines TRBV5-1 with TRBJ2-5; unclear D gene. With 1 base removed from V and 3 bases from J, the gap between germline ends came to 7 bases. This CDR3 region has 13 residues. Per the germline V gene, CDR1 is SGHRS and CDR2 is YFSETQ. The CDR3 spells CASSLLDEETQYF. The CDR3 DNA is TGCGCCAGCAGCTTGCTCGATGAAGAGACCCAGTACTTC.

Many counts were recorded for this clonotype. The gene calls are TRBV4-2 and TRBJ2-3; the D is unclear. V lost 1 base and J 9 bases, leaving 11 bases between the germline ends. Germline V gene lookup returns CDR1 LGHNA and CDR2 YNFKEQ. CDR3 length equals 13 residues. The CDR3 DNA follows: TGTGCCAGCAGCCAAGGCGGTAAGGAGACGCAGTATTTT. Protein sequence: CASSQGGKETQYF.

In this sample, this clonotype turned up many times. The chain uses TRBV20-1 and TRBJ2-3; unclear D gene. This CDR3 comprises 12 residues. Trimming cost V 6 bases and J 11 bases, with 18 bases left between them. Germline V lookup: CDR1 DFQATT, CDR2 SNEGSKA (reference sequence). The CDR3 is CSAQPPGLVQYF. CDR3 bases: TGCAGTGCACAGCCCCCTGGGTTAGTGCAGTATTTT.

This clonotype was detected ten times or more. The genes are TRBV7-9 and TRBJ1-2; unclear D gene. Germline CDR1 is SEHNR and CDR2 is FQNEAQ (reference sequence). The CDR3 sequence is 16 residues long. Trimming cost V 5 bases and J 4 bases, with 20 bases left between them. DNA for the CDR3: TGTGCCAGCAGCCAACGCGAACAGCATCGTTCCTATGGCTACACCTTC. Its translation is CASSQREQHRSYGYTF.

This clonotype occurred many times. The chain combines TRBV5-1 with TRBJ1-3; D unclear. Germline V gene sequence: CDR1 SGHRS, CDR2 YFSETQ. Trimming took 0 bases from V and 0 from J, leaving 10 bases between them. The CDR3 runs 16 residues. CDR3 sequence reads: CASSLGSGSSGNTIYF. As DNA, the CDR3 is TGCGCCAGCAGCTTGGGTTCCGGGAGCTCTGGAAACACCATATATTTT.

This clonotype has ten or more counts. CDR3: CASSPTTAYEQYF. In nucleotides, the CDR3 is TGTGCCAGCAGCCCCACCACCGCCTACGAGCAGTACTTC. The chain carries TRBV7-9 and TRBJ2-7, with D hard to call. Germline lookup yields CDR1 SEHNR and CDR2 FQNEAQ (reference sequence). V lost 5 bases and J 2 bases, leaving 10 bases between the germline ends. There are 13 residues in the CDR3.

The rearrangement links TRBV9 to TRBJ2-7; D unresolved. Per the germline V gene, CDR1 is SGDLS and CDR2 is YYNGEE. The CDR3 runs 15 residues. The V gene lost 2 bases and the J gene lost 0 bases, with 12 bases spanning the gap. As DNA, the CDR3 is TGTGCCAGCAGCGTGGGCGGCGGCGTCTCCTACGAGCAGTACGTC. Translated: CASSVGGGVSYEQYV.

This chain links TRBV4-2 with TRBJ1-4; 9 bases align to TRBD1. The CDR3 sequence is 15 residues long. Germline-derived CDR1 and CDR2 are LGHNA and YNFKEQ. The V segment lost 5 bases and the J segment 7 bases; nucleotides outside the gene matches: 8. CDR3 sequence reads: CASSTHPDRGEKLFF. The CDR3 DNA follows: TGTGCCAGCAGCACACACCCGGACAGGGGTGAAAAACTGTTTTTT.